This record covers a single TCR beta chain. The V end was cut by 8 bases, the J end by 2 bases, with 13 bases between. Germline V gene sequence: CDR1 SGHVS, CDR2 FNYEAQ. The CDR3 covers 13 residues. These data come from a study of blood T cells in healthy people across ages. Overall study: Capturing about one barcoded beta molecule per two T cells was achieved by template switching.

The authors ran a second PCR of roughly 6 to 11 cycles using a sample-barcoded 5' primer and a J-beta primer mix. Sequencing recovered at least 3 million CDR3-containing paired-end reads from each sample. Via MiXCR, TCRdb re-called the 5' RACE reads, giving one row per CDR3 protein. The sample lists 700,000 to 900,000 distinct CDR3 sequences; about a quarter were seen once. These data also featured in a second study, about T cells of mothers and their children.

This sequence joins TRBV7-6 and TRBJ2-7; possibly TRBD1 for D (6 bases). Sequencing was carried out using blood. The TCR originated in a boy aged 5-17 years in good health. CDR3 in amino acids: CASQGFRAYEQYF. CDR3 nucleotide sequence: TGTGCCAGCCAGGGGTTTAGGGCCTACGAGCAGTACTTC.